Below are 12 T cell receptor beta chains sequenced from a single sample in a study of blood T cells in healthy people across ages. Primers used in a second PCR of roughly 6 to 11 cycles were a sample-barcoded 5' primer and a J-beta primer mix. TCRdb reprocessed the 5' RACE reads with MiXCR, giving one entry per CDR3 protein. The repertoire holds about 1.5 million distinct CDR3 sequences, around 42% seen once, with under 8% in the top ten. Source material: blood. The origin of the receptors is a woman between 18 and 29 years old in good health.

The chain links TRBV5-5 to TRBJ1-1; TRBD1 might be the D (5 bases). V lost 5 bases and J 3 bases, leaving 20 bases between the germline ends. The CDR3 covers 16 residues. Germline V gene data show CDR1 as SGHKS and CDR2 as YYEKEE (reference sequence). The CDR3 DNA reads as TGTGCCAGCAGTTTCCCCGGGGCAGCCACACACACTGAAGCTTTCTTT. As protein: CASSFPGAATHTEAFF.

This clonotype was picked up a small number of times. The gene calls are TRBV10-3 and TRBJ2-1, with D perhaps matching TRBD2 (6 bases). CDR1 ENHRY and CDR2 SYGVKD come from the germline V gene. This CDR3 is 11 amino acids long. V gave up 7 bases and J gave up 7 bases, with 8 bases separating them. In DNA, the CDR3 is TGTGCCATCATGGGGACTAATGAGCAGTTCTTC. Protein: CAIMGTNEQFF.

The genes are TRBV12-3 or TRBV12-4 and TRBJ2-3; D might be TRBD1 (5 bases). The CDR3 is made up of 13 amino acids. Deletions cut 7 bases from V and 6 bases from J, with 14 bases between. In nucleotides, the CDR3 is TGTGCCAGCAAGTCAGGGTCCGAGGATACGCAGTATTTT. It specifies CASKSGSEDTQYF.

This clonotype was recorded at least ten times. For the CDR3, the DNA is TGTGCCAGCAGAAGCCCCGGGACTAGCCCAGATACGCAGTATTTT. It yields the protein CASRSPGTSPDTQYF. J is TRBJ2-3 and V is TRBV7-2, with 9 bases matching TRBD2. Looked up from germline, CDR1 is SGHTA and CDR2 is FQGNSA. This CDR3 is built from 15 residues. J lost 4 bases, V lost 6 bases, and 8 bases had no gene match.

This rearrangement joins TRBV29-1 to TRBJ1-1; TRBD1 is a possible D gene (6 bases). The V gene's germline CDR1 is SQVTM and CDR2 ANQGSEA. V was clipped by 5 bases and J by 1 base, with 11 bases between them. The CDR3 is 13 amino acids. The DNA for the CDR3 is TGCAGCGTTCACGAACAGGGGAACACTGAAGCTTTCTTT. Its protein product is CSVHEQGNTEAFF. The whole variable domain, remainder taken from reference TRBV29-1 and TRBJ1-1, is SAVISQKPSRDICQRGTSLTIQCQVDSQVTMMFWYRQQPGQSLTLIATANQGSEATYESGFVIDKFPISRPNLTFSTLTVSNMSPEDSSIYLCSVHEQGNTEAFFGQGTRLTVV.

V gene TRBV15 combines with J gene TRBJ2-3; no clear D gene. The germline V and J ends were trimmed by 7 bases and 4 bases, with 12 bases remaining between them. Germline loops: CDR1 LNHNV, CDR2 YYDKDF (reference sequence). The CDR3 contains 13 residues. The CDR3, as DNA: TGTGCCACCACCGTCCCGAACTCAGATACGCAGTATTTT. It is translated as CATTVPNSDTQYF.

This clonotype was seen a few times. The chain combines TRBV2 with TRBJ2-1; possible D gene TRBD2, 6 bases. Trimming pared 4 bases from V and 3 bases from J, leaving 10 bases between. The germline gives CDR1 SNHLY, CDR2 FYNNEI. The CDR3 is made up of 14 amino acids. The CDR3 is CASSVGRNYNEQFF. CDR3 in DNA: TGTGCCAGCAGTGTGGGGAGGAACTACAATGAGCAGTTCTTC.

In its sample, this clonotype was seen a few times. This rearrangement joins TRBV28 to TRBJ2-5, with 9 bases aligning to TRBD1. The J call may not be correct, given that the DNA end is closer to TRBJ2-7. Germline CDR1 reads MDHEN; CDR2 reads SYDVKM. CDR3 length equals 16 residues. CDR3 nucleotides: TGTGCCAGCAGTTTACATGCGGGACAGGGAACCTACGAGCAGTACTTC. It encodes CASSLHAGQGTYEQYF.

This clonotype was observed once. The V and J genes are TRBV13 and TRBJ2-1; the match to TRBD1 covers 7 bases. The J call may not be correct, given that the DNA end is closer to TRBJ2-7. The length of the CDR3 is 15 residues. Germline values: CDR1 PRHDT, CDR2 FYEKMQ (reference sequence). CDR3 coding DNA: TGTGCCAGCAGCCGGGACAGCTACTCCTACAATGAGCAGTACTTC. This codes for CASSRDSYSYNEQYF.

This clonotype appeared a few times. CDR3 sequence: CASSNILAGDTPTDTQYF. The CDR3 DNA sequence: TGCGCCAGCAGTAATATTCTAGCGGGAGATACACCCACAGATACGCAGTATTTT. This chain uses TRBV10-1 with TRBJ2-3, with 10 bases that match TRBD2. Germline values: CDR1 WNHNN, CDR2 SYGVQD (reference sequence). V was clipped by 5 bases and J by 2 bases; unmatched bases: 13. This CDR3 is built from 18 residues.

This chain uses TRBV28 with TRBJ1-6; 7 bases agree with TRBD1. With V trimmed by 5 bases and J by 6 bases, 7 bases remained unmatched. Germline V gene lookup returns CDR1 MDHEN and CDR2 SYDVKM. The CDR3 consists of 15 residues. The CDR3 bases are TGTGCCAGCAGTACCCCGACAGGGCCTAATTCACCCCTCCACTTT. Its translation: CASSTPTGPNSPLHF.

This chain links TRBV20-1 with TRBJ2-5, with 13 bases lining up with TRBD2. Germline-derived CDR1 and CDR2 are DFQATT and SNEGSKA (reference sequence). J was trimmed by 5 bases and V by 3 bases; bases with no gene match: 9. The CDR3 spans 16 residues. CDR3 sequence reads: CSASPWTSGSKETQYF. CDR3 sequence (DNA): TGCAGTGCTAGCCCCTGGACTAGCGGGAGTAAGGAGACCCAGTACTTC.